This T cell receptor beta chain appears in the sequencing data of a study of cytomegalovirus exposure and HLA in healthy donors. Study as a whole: Later analysis reported that the roughly 130 validation repertoires shared the platform of the 500 to 850 first-cohort repertoires.

General observations from the study: It was reportedly the case that the classifier diagnosed cytomegalovirus status with high specificity and sensitivity. The tendency of first-cohort TCR clusters to co-occur in the roughly 130 validation repertoires emerged from a later analysis. The study found most TCR sequences rare, yet found some public TCRs in many donors.

Germline CDR1 MNHEY, CDR2 SVGAGI. The CDR3 spans 13 residues. The J segment lost 8 bases and the V segment lost 5 bases, leaving 5 bases of the junction unmatched. TCRdb's table, derived via immunoSEQ multiplex PCR, lists solely in-frame clones and lacks some. The sample yields 150,000 to 200,000 clones, more than 75% seen once. In the case of this clone: The antigen is undetermined.

The receptor was isolated from a woman aged 30 to 39 in good health and CMV-seronegative. What was sequenced was PBMCs. This sequence joins TRBV6-5 and TRBJ1-2, with TRBD1 identical over 10 bases. DNA for the CDR3: TGTGCCAGCAGTCGACAGGGGGCGGAGGGCTACACCTTC. Residues: CASSRQGAEGYTF.